Following are 11 T cell receptor beta chains from one sample sequenced in a study of T cells expressing NK-cell markers. One entry per CDR3 protein, without DNA, is what TCRdb gives after re-calling the 5' RACE reads. Its table lists 400,000 to 500,000 distinct CDR3 sequences. Sequencing was performed on blood T cells: a sorted CD56 or NKG2C T cell subset, CD4+ or CD8+ T cells, or bulk PBMC T cells (not recorded which). Receptor source: a woman between 18 and 70 years old in good health.

The rearrangement joins TRBV27 to TRBJ1-2. Per germline, CDR1 MNHEY and CDR2 SMNVEV (reference sequence). The CDR3 extends over 16 amino acids. The CDR3 region is CASSLSGTGLFYGYTF.

The CDR3 spells CAISESGNYEQYF. This chain connects TRBV10-3 to TRBJ2-7. This CDR3 is 13 amino acids long. CDR1 is ENHRY and CDR2 is SYGVKD in the germline V gene.

The rearrangement joins TRBV5-1 to TRBJ1-2; TCRdb's assignment of TRBD1 cannot be checked, as there is no DNA. CDR3 length: 16 amino acids. Germline V gene data show CDR1 as SGHRS and CDR2 as YFSETQ. The CDR3 region is CASSLETGTGTHGYTF.

The V gene is TRBV3-1, the J gene TRBJ1-2. Per germline, CDR1 LGHDT and CDR2 YNNKEL (reference sequence). The CDR3 contains 16 residues. The CDR3 sequence is CASSQDLGIANYGYTF. Combining the CDR3 with reference TRBV3-1 and TRBJ1-2 gives the whole variable domain DTAVSQTPKYLVTQMGNDKSIKCEQNLGHDTMYWYKQDSKKFLKIMFSYNNKELIINETVPNRFSPKSPDKAHLNLHINSLELGDSAVYFCASSQDLGIANYGYTFGSGTRLTVV.

The rearrangement joins TRBV12-3 or TRBV12-4 to TRBJ1-6. This CDR3 comprises 12 residues. The CDR3 loop reads CASNVVGSPLHF.

This chain joins TRBV6-1 and TRBJ1-4. The CDR3 runs to 14 residues. Per the germline V gene, CDR1 is MNHNS and CDR2 is SASEGT. The chain's CDR3 is CASSLGRINEKLFF.

The chain couples TRBV12-3 or TRBV12-4 to TRBJ1-4. The CDR3 covers 15 residues. The CDR3 loop reads CASSPTRPTNEKLFF.

The chain combines TRBV12-3 or TRBV12-4 with TRBJ1-6; TCRdb gives TRBD1 as the D gene, but with no DNA this cannot be confirmed. The CDR3 loop spans 17 amino acids. The CDR3 is CASSPDRGTNQNSPLHF.

The V and J genes are TRBV6-1 and TRBJ2-4; the D call from TCRdb, TRBD1, cannot be confirmed without DNA. The CDR3 runs 14 residues. Germline V gene lookup returns CDR1 MNHNS and CDR2 SASEGT. CDR3 in amino acids: CASASGGYTNIQYF.

CDR3 region: CASSLRTSGGFPGELFF. The chain recombines TRBV7-2 with TRBJ2-2; TCRdb proposes TRBD2, but this gene call is untestable without DNA. Germline assignment: CDR1 SGHTA and CDR2 FQGNSA. The length of the CDR3 is 17 residues.

The chain has TRBV29-1 and TRBJ2-3; TCRdb's D gene call, TRBD1, goes unchecked for lack of DNA. Germline V gene sequence: CDR1 SQVTM, CDR2 ANQGSEA. This CDR3 comprises 14 residues. This CDR3 reads CSVALTGGSDTQYF.